This entry concerns a single TCR beta chain. Its antigen is currently unknown. Germline V lookup: CDR1 SGDLS, CDR2 YYNGEE. This CDR3 is 13 amino acids long. V lost 3 bases and J lost 6; bases outside the gene matches: 3. This specimen belongs to a study of beta chain features in type 1 diabetes. Study-level points and caveats: Sampled from patients, naive, central memory and Treg TCRB repertoires appeared more similar than those sampled from healthy donors. Significant though moderate, a shortening of TCRB CDR3s appeared in all four CD4+ subsets of Type 1 diabetes patients. Here, the possible influence of HLA type (on TCRB rearrangement) remained unresolved.

Sequenced material consisted of expressed TCRB transcripts (all of the isolated RNA was reverse transcribed). Read counts averaged approximately 3.5 million for samples of naive, central memory and regulatory T cells. TCRdb's copy holds only in-frame clones and misses some; the assay was immunoSEQ multiplex PCR. Of about 650,000 clones in the sample, roughly 12% were seen once. Post-sort purity exceeded 95% for all sorted populations. The source of this sequence is a young man with type 1 diabetes. Sequences were obtained from naive CD4+ T cells from blood. The J gene is TRBJ2-5, the V gene TRBV9, with TRBD1 matching over 9 bases. In nucleotides, the CDR3 is TGTGCCAGCAGCGAGGGACAGGGACAGACCCAGTACTTC. It specifies CASSEGQGQTQYF.